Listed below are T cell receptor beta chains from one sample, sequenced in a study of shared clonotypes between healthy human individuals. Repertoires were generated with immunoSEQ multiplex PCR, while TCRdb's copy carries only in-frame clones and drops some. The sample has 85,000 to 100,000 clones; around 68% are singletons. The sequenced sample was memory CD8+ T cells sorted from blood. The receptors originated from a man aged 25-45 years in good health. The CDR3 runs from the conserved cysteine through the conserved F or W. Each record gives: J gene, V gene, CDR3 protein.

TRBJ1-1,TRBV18,CASSPLWDSTEAFF
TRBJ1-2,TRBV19,CASSLAGIGYTF
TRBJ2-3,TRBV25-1,CASSEFRDSSTDTQYF
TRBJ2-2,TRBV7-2,CASSSSGIRTGELFF
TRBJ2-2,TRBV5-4,CASSPNRDLATGELFF
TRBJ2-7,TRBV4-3,CASSQDPPPLSASYEQYF
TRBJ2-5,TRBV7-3,CASSLIASETQYF
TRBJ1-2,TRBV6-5,CASRGTSYGYTF
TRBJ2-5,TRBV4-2,CASSPQMGPPGQTQYF
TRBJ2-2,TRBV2,CASSLMTGTNTGELFF
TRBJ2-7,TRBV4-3,CASSQEDARSYEQYF
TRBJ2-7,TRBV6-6,CASSYGPYEQYF
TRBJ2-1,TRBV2,CASRFSSGGGNEQFF
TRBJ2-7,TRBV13,CASSRATDLGYEQYF
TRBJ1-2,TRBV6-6,CASSYGGMFDYGYTF
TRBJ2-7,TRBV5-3,CARTNEGPPSYEQYF
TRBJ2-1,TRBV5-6,CASSLASGRVYDEQFF
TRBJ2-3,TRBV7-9,CASSGDGGNTDTQYF
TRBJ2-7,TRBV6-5,CASSLRDRGTKQYF
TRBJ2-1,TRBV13,CASSLALQYNEQFF
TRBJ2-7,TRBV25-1,CASSDRSYEQYF
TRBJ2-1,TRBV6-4,CASSPSGGTDEQFF
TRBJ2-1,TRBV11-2,CASSLGYARSGNEQFF
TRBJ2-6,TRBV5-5,CASTQTGGSSGANVLTF
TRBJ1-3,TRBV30,CAWSPLLGNTIYF
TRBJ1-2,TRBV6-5,CASSPGAYYGYTF
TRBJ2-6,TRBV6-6,CASSNPSGANVLTF
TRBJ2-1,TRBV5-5,CASSFWGGSLDEQFF
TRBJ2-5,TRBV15,CATSREPNRVETQYF
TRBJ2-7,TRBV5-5,CASSLTSGSYEQYF
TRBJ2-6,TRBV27,CASSQSGTGGAGANVLTF
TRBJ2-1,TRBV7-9,CASSPEPGRTRHDEQFF
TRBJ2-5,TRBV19,CASSDASGRWETQYF
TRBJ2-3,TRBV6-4,CASSDGTGGTDTQYF
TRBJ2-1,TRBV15,CATSRLPTSGLYNEQFF
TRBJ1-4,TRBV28,CASSLEISNEKLFF
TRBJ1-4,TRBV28,CASREGGGEKLFF
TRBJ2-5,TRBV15,CATSRGTSGRGEETQYF
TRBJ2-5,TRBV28,CASSHLADLQETQYF
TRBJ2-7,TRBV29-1,CSVSTGSYEQYF
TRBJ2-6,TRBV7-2,CASSQTSGGTGANVLTF
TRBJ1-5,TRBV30,CAWSVGRGSGPQHF
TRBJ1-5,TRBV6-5,CASSYSIRSNQPQHF
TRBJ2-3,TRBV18,CASSTGQPRTDTQYF
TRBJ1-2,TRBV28,CASRIQTGTNYGYTF
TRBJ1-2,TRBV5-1,CASRADNTNYGYTF
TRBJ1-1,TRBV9,CASSVGGPNTEAFF
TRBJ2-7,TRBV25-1,CASSELSYEQYF
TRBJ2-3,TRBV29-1,CRIQLRDTQYF
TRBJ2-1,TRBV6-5,CASTSYNEQFF
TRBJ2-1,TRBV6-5,CASRETGSSYNEQFF
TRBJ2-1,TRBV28,CASSFSENEQFF
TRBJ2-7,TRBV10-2,CASSPANSYEQYF
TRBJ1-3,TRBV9,CASSVDPGTGVRNTIYF
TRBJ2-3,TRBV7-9,CASSSGLAGNTDTQYF